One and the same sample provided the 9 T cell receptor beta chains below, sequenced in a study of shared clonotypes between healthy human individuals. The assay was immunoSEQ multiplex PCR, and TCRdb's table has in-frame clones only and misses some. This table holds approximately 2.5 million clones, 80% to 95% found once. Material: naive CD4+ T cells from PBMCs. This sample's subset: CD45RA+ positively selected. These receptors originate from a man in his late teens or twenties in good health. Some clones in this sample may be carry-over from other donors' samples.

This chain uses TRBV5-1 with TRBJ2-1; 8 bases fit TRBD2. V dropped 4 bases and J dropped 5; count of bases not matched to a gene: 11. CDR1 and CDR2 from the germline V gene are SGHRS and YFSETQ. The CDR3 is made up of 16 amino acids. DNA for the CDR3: TGCGCCAGCAGCCCCCTGGCTAGCGGGCCAAACAATGAGCAGTTCTTC. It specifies CASSPLASGPNNEQFF.

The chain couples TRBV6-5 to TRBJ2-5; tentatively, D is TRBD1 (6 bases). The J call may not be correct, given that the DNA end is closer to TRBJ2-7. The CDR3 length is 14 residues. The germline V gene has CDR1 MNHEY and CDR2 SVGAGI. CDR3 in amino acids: CASSYWQGTYEQYF. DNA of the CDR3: TGTGCCAGCAGTTACTGGCAGGGGACCTACGAGCAGTACTTC.

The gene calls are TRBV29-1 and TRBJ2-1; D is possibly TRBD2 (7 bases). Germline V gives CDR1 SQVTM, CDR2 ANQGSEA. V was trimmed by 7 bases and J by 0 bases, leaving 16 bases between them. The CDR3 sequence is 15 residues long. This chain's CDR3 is CSGGGHFSSYNEQFF. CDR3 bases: TGCAGCGGGGGGGGACATTTTAGCTCCTACAATGAGCAGTTCTTC.

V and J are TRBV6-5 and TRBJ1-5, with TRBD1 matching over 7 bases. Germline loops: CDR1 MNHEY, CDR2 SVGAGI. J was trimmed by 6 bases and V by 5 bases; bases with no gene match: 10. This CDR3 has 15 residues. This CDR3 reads CASSPRQGRRQPQHF. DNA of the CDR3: TGTGCCAGCAGTCCTAGACAGGGACGACGTCAGCCCCAGCATTTT.

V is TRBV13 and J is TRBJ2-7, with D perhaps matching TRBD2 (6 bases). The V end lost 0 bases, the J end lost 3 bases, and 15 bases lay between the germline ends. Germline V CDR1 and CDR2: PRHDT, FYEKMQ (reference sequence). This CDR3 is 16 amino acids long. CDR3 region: CASSLGLREANYEQYF. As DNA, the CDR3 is TGTGCCAGCAGCTTAGGCCTAAGGGAGGCCAACTACGAGCAGTACTTC.

CDR3 sequence: CASRGTDRGSGPQHF. DNA of the CDR3: TGTGCCAGCAGGGGGACGGACAGGGGAAGTGGGCCCCAGCATTTT. The J gene is TRBJ1-5, the V gene TRBV28; 9 bases map to TRBD1. Germline V gives CDR1 MDHEN, CDR2 SYDVKM. This CDR3 spans 15 amino acids. Unmatched junction bases numbered 12, after V lost 6 bases and J lost 9 bases.

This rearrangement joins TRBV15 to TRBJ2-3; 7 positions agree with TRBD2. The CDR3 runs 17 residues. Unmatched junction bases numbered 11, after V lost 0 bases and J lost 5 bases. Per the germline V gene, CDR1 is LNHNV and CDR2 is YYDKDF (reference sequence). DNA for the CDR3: TGTGCCACCAGCAGAGATTACTTTGCGGGAGCGGAAGATACGCAGTATTTT. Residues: CATSRDYFAGAEDTQYF. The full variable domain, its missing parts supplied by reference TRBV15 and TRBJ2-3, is DAMVIQNPRYQVTQFGKPVTLSCSQTLNHNVMYWYQQKSSQAPKLLFHYYDKDFNNEADTPDNFQSRRPNTSFCFLDIRSPGLGDTAMYLCATSRDYFAGAEDTQYFGPGTRLTVL.

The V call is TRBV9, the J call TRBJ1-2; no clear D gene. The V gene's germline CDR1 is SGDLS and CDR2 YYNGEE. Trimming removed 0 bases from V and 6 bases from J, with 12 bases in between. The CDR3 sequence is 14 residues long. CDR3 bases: TGTGCCAGCAGCGTAGGTAGTGGGATGAATGGCTACACCTTC. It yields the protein CASSVGSGMNGYTF.

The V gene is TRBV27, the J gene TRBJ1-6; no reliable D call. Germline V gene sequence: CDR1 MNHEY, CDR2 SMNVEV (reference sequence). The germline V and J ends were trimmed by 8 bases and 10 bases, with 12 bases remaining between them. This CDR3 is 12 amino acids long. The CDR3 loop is CASGVGFSPLHF. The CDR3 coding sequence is TGTGCCAGCGGAGTCGGGTTCTCACCCCTCCACTTT.